The clone carrying this T cell receptor (beta chain) was detected only once. The sample originates from a study of CD8 T cells in Susac syndrome. Study summary: Clinically active disease was present in five or six of the sequenced Susac syndrome patients. About eight of these patients were in remission.

The CDR3 consists of 13 residues. Trimming took off 1 base at V and 1 base at J, with 4 bases between the two ends. A quantity of about 0.5 to 1 ug RNA underwent reverse transcription using random hexamers. Via MiXCR, TCRdb re-called the immunoSEQ multiplex PCR reads, giving one row per CDR3 protein. Here the sample spans around 23,000 distinct CDR3 sequences, roughly 93% being singletons. V and J are TRBV12-3 or TRBV12-4 and TRBJ1-1; no reliable D call. The sequence derives from a human donor with Susac syndrome. The sample consisted of CD8+ T cells from PBMCs. CDR3 in amino acids: CASSLGRNTEAFF. The CDR3, as DNA: TGTGCCAGCAGTTTAGGCCGGAACACTGAAGCTTTCTTT.